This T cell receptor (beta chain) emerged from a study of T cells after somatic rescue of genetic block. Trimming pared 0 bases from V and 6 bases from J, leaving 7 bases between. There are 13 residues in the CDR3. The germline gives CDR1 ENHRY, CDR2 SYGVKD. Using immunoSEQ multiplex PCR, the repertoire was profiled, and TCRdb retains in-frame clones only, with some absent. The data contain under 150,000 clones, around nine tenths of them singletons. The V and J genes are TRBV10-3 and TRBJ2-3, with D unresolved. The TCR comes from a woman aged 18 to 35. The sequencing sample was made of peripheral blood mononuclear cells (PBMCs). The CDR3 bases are TGTGCCATCAGTGAGTCGATGTTGGATACGCAGTATTTT. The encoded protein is CAISESMLDTQYF.